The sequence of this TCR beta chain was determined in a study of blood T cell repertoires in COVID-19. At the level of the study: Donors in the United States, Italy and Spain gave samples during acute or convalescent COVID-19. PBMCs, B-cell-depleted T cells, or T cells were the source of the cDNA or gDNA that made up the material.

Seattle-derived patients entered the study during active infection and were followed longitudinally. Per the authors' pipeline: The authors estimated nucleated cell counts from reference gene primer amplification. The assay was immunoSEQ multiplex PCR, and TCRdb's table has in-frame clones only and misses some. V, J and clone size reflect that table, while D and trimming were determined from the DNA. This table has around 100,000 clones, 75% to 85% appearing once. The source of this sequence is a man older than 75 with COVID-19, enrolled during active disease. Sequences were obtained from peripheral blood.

In DNA form, the CDR3 reads TGTGCCAGTAGTACATTAGCGGGGGCCTCCTACGAGCAGTACTTC. It encodes CASSTLAGASYEQYF. The rearrangement uses TRBV19 and TRBJ2-7, with 9 nucleotides matching TRBD2. The V gene's germline CDR1 is LNHDA and CDR2 SQIVND (reference sequence). The CDR3 contains 15 residues. V was clipped by 4 bases and J by 0 bases; unmatched bases: 4.